One sample yielded the 5 T cell receptor beta chains listed below, sequenced in a study of blood T cell repertoires in COVID-19. TCRdb's table, derived via immunoSEQ multiplex PCR, lists solely in-frame clones and lacks some. The sample carries some 260,000 clones, around nine tenths recorded once. Sample: PBMCs or T cells enriched from blood (not recorded which). These receptors all stem from a woman between 18 and 29 years old who had recovered from COVID-19.

The J gene is TRBJ2-2, the V gene TRBV19; 7 positions match TRBD2. Germline V CDR1 and CDR2: LNHDA, SQIVND (reference sequence). V was clipped by 6 bases and J by 6 bases; unmatched bases: 10. CDR3 length equals 15 residues. The CDR3 coding sequence is TGTGCCAGTAGCGCAACTAGCGCCCACGCCGGGGAGCTGTTTTTT. This translates into CASSATSAHAGELFF.

V and J are TRBV5-6 and TRBJ1-2; 7 nucleotides agree with TRBD1. V lost 0 bases and J lost 3; bases outside the gene matches: 14. This CDR3 spans 18 amino acids. CDR1 and CDR2 (germline): SGHDT, YYEEEE. CDR3: CASSLGQGATLHHYGYTF. The CDR3 coding sequence is TGTGCCAGCAGCTTGGGACAGGGAGCAACCCTACACCACTATGGCTACACCTTC.

The chain is built from TRBV7-2 and TRBJ1-1, with 7 bases aligning to TRBD1. The CDR3 extends over 15 amino acids. Trimming took 4 bases from V and 6 from J; bases not matched to a gene: 11. Germline values: CDR1 SGHTA, CDR2 FQGNSA. CDR3 residues: CASSSTTGWSAEAFF. The CDR3 DNA sequence: TGTGCCAGCAGCTCGACGACAGGGTGGTCCGCTGAAGCTTTCTTT.

The chain employs TRBV6-1 and TRBJ2-2; a possible D gene is TRBD1 (6 bases). Germline V gene sequence: CDR1 MNHNS, CDR2 SASEGT. This CDR3 region has 15 residues. Trimming took 2 bases from V and 5 from J, leaving 12 bases between them. CDR3 sequence: CASSERQGSTGELFF. The CDR3 DNA reads TGTGCCAGCAGTGAAAGGCAGGGGAGTACCGGGGAGCTGTTTTTT.

The V and J genes are TRBV18 and TRBJ1-1; D may be TRBD1 (5 bases). Germline-derived CDR1 and CDR2 are KGHSH and LQKENI. The CDR3 length is 14 residues. Trimming shortened V by 6 bases and J by 1 base, and 12 bases separated the two germline ends. As DNA, the CDR3 is TGTGCCAGCTCCTCAGGGTTTAGGAACACTGAAGCTTTCTTT. It codes for CASSSGFRNTEAFF.